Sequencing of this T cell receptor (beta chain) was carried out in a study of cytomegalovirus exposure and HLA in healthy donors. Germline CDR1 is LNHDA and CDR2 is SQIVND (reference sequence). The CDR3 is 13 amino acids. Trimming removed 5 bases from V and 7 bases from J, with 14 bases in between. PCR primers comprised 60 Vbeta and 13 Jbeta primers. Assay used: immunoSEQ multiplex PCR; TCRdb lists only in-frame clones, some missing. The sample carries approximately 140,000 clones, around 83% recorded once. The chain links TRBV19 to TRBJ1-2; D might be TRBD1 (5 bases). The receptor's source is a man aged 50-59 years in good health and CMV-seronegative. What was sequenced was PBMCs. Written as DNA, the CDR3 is TGTGCCAGTAGTCCCGGACATGTGAGTGGCTACACCTTC. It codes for CASSPGHVSGYTF.